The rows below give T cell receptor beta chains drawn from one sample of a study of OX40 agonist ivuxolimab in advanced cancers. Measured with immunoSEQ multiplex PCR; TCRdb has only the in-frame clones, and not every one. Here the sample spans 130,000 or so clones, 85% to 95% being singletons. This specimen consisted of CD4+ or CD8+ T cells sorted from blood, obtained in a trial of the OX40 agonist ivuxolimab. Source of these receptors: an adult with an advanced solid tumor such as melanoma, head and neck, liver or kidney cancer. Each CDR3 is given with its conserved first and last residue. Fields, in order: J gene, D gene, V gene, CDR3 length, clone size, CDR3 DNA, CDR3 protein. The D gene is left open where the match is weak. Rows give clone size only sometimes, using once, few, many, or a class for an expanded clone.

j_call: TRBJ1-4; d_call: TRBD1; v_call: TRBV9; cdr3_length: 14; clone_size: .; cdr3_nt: TGTGCCAGCAGCGGCGACAGGGGGAGTGAAAAACTGTTTTTT; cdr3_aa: CASSGDRGSEKLFF
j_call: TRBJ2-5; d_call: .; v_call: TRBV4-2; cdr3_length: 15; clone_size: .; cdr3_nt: TGTGCCAGCAGCCAAGATGGAAATTTTCAAGAGACCCAGTACTTC; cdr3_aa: CASSQDGNFQETQYF
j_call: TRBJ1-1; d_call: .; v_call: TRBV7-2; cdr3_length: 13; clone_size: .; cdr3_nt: TGTGCCAGCAGCTTGAGGGGCCCCACTGAAGCTTTCTTT; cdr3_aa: CASSLRGPTEAFF
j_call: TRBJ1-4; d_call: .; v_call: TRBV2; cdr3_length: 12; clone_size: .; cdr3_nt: TGTGCCAGCAATTCAGGGGAAAAAAAACTGTTTTTT; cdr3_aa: CASNSGEKKLFF
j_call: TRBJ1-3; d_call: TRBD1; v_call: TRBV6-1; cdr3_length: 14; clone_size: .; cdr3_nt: TGTGCCACGGGGGACAGGGGTGCTGGAAACACCATATATTTT; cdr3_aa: CATGDRGAGNTIYF
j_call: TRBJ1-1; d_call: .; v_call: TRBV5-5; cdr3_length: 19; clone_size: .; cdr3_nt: TGTGCCAGCAGCTTGGACTCCGCGGGGGCCGGGATCGTGAACACTGAAGCTTTCTTT; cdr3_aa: CASSLDSAGAGIVNTEAFF
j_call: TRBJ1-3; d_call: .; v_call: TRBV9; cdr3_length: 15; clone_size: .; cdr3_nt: TGTGCCAGCAGCGTAGGAGGCCAGGGCGGAAACACCATATATTTT; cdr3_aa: CASSVGGQGGNTIYF
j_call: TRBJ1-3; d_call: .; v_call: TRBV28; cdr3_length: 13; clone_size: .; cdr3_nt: TGTGCCAGCAGTTTAGTAGGTGGAAACACCATATATTTT; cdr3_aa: CASSLVGGNTIYF
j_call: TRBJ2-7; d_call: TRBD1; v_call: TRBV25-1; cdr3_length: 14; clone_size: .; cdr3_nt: TGTGCCAGCAGACTAGGGGGCAGTTCCTACGAGCAGTACTTC; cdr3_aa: CASRLGGSSYEQYF
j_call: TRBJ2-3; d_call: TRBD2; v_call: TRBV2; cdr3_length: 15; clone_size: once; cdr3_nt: TGTGCCAGCAGGGGTCGGGGGGGCGTCACAGATACGCAGTATTTT; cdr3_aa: CASRGRGGVTDTQYF
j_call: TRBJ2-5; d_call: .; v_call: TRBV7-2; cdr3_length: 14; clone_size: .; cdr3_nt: TGTGCCAGCAGCCCCGCGGGCCGTCGGGAGACCCAGTACTTC; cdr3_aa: CASSPAGRRETQYF
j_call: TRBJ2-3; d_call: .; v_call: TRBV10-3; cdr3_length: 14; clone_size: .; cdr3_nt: TGTGCCATCAGGGAGGGGCAGGTCACAGATACGCAGTATTTT; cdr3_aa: CAIREGQVTDTQYF
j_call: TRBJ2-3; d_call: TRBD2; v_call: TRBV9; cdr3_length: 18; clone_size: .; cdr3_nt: TGTGCCAGCAGCGCGGTGGGACTAGCGGGAGAGGTTGCAGATACGCAGTATTTT; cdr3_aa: CASSAVGLAGEVADTQYF
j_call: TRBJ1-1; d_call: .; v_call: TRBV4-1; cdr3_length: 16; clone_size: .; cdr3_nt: TGCGCCAGCAGCCAAGGACAAATCCTCATGAACACTGAAGCTTTCTTT; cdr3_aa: CASSQGQILMNTEAFF
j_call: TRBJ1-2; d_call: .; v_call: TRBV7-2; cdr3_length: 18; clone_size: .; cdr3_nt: TGTGCCAGCGAAAAGCTCGGGCAGAGATATTATTCTAACTATGGCTACACCTTC; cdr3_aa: CASEKLGQRYYSNYGYTF
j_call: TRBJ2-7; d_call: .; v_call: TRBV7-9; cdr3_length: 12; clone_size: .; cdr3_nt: TGTGCCACCAAGAATGAGGCCTACGAGCAGTACTTC; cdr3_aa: CATKNEAYEQYF
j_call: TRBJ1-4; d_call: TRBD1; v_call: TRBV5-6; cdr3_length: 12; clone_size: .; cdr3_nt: TGTGCCAGCAGCTTTAGGGGGCGCGATGTGTTTTTT; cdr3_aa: CASSFRGRDVFF
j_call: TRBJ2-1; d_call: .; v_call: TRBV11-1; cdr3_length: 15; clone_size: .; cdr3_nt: TGTGCCAGCAGCTTAGGGGGGACGGTCTACAATGAGCAGTTCTTC; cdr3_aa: CASSLGGTVYNEQFF
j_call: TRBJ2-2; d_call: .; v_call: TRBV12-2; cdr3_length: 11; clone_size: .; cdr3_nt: TGTGCAGGTTGGCTATCCGGGGAGCTGTTTTTT; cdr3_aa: CAGWLSGELFF
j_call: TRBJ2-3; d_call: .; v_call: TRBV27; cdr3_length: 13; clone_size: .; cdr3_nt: TGTGCCAGCAGTCATCAACGCACAGATACGCAGTATTTT; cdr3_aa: CASSHQRTDTQYF
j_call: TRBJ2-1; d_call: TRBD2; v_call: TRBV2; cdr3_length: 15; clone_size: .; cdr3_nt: TGTGCCAGCAGCTTAGGACTAGCGGGAGTCAATGAGCAGTTCTTC; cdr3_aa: CASSLGLAGVNEQFF
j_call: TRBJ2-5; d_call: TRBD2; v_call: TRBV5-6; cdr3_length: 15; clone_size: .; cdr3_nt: TGTGCCAGCAGCTTGAGGACTAGCGGACAAGAGACCCAGTACTTC; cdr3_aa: CASSLRTSGQETQYF
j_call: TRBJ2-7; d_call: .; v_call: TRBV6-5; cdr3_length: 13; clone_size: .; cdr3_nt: TGTGCCAGCAGTCGGGCTAGTTCCTACGAGCAGTACTTC; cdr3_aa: CASSRASSYEQYF
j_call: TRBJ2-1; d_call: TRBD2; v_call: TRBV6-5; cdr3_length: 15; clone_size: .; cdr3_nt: TGTGCCAGCAGTTACTCGGGGGGACTAGCTTTTGAGCAGTTCTTC; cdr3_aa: CASSYSGGLAFEQFF
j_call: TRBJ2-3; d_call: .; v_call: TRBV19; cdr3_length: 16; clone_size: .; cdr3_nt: TGTGCCAGTAGCCCACGGGGGGCGGGTGGCACAGATACGCAGTATTTT; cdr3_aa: CASSPRGAGGTDTQYF
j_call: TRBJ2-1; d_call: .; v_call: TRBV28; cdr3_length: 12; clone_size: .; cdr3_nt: TGTGCCAGCAAGGCAGGGGAGAATGAGCAGTTCTTC; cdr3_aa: CASKAGENEQFF
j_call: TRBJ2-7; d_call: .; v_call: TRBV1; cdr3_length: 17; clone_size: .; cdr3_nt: TGCACCAGCAGCCAAAAGGTTGAGCGGGAGGGCCTGGGCGAGCAGTACTTC; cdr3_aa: CTSSQKVEREGLGEQYF
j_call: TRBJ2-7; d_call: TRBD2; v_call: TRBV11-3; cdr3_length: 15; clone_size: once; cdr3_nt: TGTGCCAGCAGCTTACAGCGCGGGAGGGCCTACGAGCAGTACTTC; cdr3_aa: CASSLQRGRAYEQYF
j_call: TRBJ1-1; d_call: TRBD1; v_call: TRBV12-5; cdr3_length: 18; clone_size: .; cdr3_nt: TGTGCTAGTGGTTTGGTCAACAGGGGCCTATATGTATACACTGAAGCTTTCTTT; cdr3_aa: CASGLVNRGLYVYTEAFF
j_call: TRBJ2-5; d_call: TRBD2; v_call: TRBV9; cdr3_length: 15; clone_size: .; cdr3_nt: TGTGCCAGCAGCGCAGGACTAGCGGGCCAAGAGACCCAGTACTTC; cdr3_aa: CASSAGLAGQETQYF
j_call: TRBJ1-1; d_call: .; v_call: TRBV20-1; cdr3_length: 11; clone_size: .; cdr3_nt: TGCAGTGCTAGGTGGGAAACTGAAGCTTTCTTT; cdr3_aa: CSARWETEAFF
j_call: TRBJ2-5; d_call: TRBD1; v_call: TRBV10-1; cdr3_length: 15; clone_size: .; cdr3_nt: TGCGCCAGCAGTGAGTCTTCAGGGGGCATACAGACCCAGTACTTC; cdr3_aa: CASSESSGGIQTQYF
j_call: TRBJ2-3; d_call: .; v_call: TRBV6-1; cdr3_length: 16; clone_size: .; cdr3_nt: TGTGCCAGCAGTGGCCCTGGGGGTTCATTCACAGATACGCAGTATTTT; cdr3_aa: CASSGPGGSFTDTQYF
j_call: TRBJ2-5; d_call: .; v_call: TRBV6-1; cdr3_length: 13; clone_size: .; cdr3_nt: TGTGCCAGCATCAGCGGGTCGGGGGAGACCCAGTACTTC; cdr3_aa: CASISGSGETQYF
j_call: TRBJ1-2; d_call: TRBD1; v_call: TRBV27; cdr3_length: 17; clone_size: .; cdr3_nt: TGTGCCAGCAGTTTAAGGAGGGGGCCCTCTTCTAACTATGGCTACACCTTC; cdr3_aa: CASSLRRGPSSNYGYTF
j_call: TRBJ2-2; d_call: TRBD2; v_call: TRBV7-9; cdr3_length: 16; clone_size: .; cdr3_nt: TGTGCCAGCAGCTCCTGGACTAGCGGGATCACCGGGGAGCTGTTTTTT; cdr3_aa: CASSSWTSGITGELFF
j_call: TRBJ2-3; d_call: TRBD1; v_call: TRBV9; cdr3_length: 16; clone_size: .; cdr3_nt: TGTGCCAGCAGCGCCCAGGGGGCGCAAGGCACAGATACGCAGTATTTT; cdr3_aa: CASSAQGAQGTDTQYF
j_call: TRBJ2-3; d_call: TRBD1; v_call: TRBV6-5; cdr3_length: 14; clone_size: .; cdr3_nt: TGTGCCAGCCAGGGACAGGGTAGGACAGATACGCAGTATTTT; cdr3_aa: CASQGQGRTDTQYF
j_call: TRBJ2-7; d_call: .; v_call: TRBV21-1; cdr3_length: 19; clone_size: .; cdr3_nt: TGTGCCAGCAGCAAAGTTCTTCCGGCTAGCGGGGACCGAGCATACGAGCAGTACTTC; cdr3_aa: CASSKVLPASGDRAYEQYF
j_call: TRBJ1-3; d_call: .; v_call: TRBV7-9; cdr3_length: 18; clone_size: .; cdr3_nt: TGTGCCAGTTCTCCCCCCCTTCGTGGGGCCGCTACTGGAAACACCATATATTTT; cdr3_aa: CASSPPLRGAATGNTIYF
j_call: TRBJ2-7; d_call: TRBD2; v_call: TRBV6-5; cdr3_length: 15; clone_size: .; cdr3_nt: TGTGCCAGCAGTTGGACTAGCGGGCCCTCCTACGAGCAGTACTTC; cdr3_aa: CASSWTSGPSYEQYF
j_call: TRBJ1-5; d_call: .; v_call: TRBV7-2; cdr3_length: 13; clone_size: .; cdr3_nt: TGTGCCAGCAGCTCCAACAGGGTCCAGCCCCAGCATTTT; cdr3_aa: CASSSNRVQPQHF
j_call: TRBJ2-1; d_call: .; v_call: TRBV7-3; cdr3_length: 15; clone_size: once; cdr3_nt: TGTGCCAGCAGCTTGGACGGGAGTCTCTACAATGAGCAGTTCTTC; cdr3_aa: CASSLDGSLYNEQFF
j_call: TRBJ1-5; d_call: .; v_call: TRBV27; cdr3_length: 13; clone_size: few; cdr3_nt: TGTGCCAGCAGTTTAGCAGGGAATCAGCCCCAGCATTTT; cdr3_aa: CASSLAGNQPQHF
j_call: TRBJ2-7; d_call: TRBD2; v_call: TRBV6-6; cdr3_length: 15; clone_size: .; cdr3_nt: TGTGCCAGCAGGCCCCCTCTAGCGGGAGCCTACGAGCAGTACTTC; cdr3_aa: CASRPPLAGAYEQYF
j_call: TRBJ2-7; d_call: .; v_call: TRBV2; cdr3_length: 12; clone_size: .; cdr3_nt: TGTGCCAGCAGGGCAGAGACCTACGAGCAGTACTTC; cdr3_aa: CASRAETYEQYF
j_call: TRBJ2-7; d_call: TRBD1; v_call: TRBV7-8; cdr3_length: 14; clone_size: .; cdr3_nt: TGTGCCAGCAGCTTTGGGACAGCCTCCTACGAGCAGTACTTC; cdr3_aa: CASSFGTASYEQYF
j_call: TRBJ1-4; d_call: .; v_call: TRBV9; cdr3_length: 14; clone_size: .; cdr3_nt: TGTGCCAGCAGCGTGGACCCGGGTGGGGAAAAACTGTTTTTT; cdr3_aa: CASSVDPGGEKLFF
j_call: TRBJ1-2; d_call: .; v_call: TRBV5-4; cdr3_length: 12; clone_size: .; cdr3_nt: TGTGCCAGCAGCCAGGACAGCTATGGCTACACCTTC; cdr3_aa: CASSQDSYGYTF
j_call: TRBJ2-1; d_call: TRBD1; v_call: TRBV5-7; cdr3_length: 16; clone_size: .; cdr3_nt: TGTGCCAGCAGCGGGCGGACAGGGAGGAAGTGGAATGAGCAGTTCTTC; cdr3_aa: CASSGRTGRKWNEQFF
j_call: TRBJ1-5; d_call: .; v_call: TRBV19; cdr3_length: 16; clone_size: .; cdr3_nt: TGTGCCAGTAGTCCTGAGCAGGACAGTAGCAATCAGCCCCAGCATTTT; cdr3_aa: CASSPEQDSSNQPQHF
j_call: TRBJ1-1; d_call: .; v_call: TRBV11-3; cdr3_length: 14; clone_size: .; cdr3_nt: TGTGCCAGCAGCCCCCGGGCCCAGAACACTGAAGCTTTCTTT; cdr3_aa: CASSPRAQNTEAFF
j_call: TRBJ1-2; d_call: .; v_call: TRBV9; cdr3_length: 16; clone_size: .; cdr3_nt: TGTGCCAGCAGCATTAATCCGGGACACGAAGGAGATGGCTACACCTTC; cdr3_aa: CASSINPGHEGDGYTF
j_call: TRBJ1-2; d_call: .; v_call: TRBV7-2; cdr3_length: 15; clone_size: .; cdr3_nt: TGTGCCAGCAGCCCGCTTGTGCTGGGAGGCTATGGCTACACCTTC; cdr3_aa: CASSPLVLGGYGYTF
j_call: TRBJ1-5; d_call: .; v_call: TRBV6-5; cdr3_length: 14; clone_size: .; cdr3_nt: TGTGCCAGCAGTTACTCGGTTGGAGGATCAGCCCAGCATTTT; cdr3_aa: CASSYSVGGSAQHF
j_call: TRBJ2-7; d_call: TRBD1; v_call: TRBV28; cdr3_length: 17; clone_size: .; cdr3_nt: TGTGCCAGCAGTTTAAAGGAATTGGGCAGGGGGAGACACGAGCAGTACTTC; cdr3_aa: CASSLKELGRGRHEQYF
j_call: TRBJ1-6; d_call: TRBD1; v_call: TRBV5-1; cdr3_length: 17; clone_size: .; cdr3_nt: TGCGCCAGCAGCTTGGATCAACCGGGACAGTCTAATTCACCCCTCCACTTT; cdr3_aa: CASSLDQPGQSNSPLHF
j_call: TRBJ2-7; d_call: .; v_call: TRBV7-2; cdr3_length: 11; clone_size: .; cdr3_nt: TGTGCCAGCACCCCCGGCGGCGAGCAGTACTTC; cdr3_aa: CASTPGGEQYF
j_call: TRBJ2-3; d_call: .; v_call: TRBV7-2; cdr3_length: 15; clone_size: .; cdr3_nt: TGTGCCAGCAGCTTAGATGGACCACCGACAGATACGCAGTATTTT; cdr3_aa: CASSLDGPPTDTQYF
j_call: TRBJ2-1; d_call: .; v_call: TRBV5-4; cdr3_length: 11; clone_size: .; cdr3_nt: TGTGCCAGCAGCTTGCAAACCGAGCAGTTCTTC; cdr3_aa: CASSLQTEQFF